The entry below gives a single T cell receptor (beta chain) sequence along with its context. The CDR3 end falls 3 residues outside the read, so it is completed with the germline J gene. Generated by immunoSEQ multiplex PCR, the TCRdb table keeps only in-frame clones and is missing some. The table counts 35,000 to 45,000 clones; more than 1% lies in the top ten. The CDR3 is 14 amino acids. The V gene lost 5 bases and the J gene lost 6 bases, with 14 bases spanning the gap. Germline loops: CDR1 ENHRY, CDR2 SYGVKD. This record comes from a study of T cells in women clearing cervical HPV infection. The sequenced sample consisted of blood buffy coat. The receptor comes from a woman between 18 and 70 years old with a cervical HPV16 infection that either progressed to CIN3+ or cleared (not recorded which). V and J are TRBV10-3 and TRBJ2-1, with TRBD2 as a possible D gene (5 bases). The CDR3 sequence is CAISILAARNEQFF. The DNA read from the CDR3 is TGTGCCATCAGTATCCTAGCAGCTCGCAATGAG.